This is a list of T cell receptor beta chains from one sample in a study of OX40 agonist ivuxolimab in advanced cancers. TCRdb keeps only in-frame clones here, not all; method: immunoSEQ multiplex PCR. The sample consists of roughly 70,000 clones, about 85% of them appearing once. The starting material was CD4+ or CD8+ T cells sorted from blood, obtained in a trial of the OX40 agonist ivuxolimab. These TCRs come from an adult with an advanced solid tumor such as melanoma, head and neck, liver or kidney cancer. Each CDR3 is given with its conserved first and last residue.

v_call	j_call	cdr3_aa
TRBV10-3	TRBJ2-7	CAIRGLAGDYEQYF
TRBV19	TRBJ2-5	CASSQGDYQETQYF
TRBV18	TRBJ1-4	CASSPGMDEKLFF
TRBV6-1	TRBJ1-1	CASSEGGTLNTEAFF
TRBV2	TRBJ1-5	CASGRTGEQPQHF
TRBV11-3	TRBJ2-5	CASSLGGQGSQETQYF
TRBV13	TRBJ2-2	CASSLPSGGVGELFF
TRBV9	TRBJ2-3	CASSVRDGITDTQYF
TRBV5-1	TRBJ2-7	CASSHDGTPGEQYF
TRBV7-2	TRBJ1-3	CASSLQGLPGNTIYF
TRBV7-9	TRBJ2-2	CASSPYPGTGGVGELFF
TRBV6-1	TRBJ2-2	CASRTTGGELFF
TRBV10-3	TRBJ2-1	CAIRGGNNEQFF
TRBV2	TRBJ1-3	CASSVVAIYF
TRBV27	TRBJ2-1	CASSLYRDRYNEQFF
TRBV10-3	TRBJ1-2	CAISETEDYGYTF
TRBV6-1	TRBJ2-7	CASSEIGSYEQYF
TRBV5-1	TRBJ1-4	CASSLEGRSEKLFF
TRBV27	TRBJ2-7	CASSLHRTPPAEQYF
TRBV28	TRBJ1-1	CASSSGGTTEAFF
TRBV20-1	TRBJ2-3	CSARDRSTQYF
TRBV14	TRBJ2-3	CASSQDLGFNIPDTQYF
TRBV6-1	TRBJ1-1	CASTVSNTEAFF
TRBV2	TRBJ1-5	CASSEGSSNQPQHF
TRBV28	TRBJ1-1	CASSLYSGAEAFF
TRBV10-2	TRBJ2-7	CASSELDGASSYEQYF
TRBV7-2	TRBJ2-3	CASSSYTDTQYF
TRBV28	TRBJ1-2	CASSLTAGTGGAGYTF
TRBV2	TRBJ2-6	CASSDNSGANVLTF
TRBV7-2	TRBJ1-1	CASRWEMQAFF
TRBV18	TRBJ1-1	CASSPLGENTEAFF
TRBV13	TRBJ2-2	CASSLKYLGTGELFF
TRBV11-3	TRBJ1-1	CASSTGGHTEAFF
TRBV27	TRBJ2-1	CASSLYGYNEQFF
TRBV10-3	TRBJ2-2	CAISDRRDTGELFF
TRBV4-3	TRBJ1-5	CASSQDARGQPQHF
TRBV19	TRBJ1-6	CASRQWGGYNSPLHF
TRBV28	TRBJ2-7	CASSGVEGRAYEQYF
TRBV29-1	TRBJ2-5	CSVELVQETQYF
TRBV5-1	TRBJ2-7	CASSLAESSYEQYF